Listed here are 32 T cell receptor beta chains from one sample, sequenced in a study of T cell repertoires in cytomegalovirus infection. One entry per CDR3 protein results from TCRdb running MiXCR on the reads. The sample has a few hundred thousand distinct CDR3 sequences, 35% to 50% seen once; the top ten hold 48%. Antigens of these TCRs are unknown. The sequencing here drew on cultured PBMCs, taken from culture after CMV antigen stimulation. These receptors all stem from a human donor in good health (CMV status not recorded). Some clones in this sample may be carry-over from other donors' samples.

This chain uses TRBV19 with TRBJ1-6; TRBD1 is a possible D gene (6 bases). This CDR3 comprises 14 residues. Trimming cost V 5 bases and J 5 bases, with 10 bases left between them. Germline CDR1 and CDR2: LNHDA and SQIVND (reference sequence). CDR3 protein: CASSSRGNNSPLHF. In DNA, the CDR3 is TGTGCCAGTAGTTCCAGGGGAAATAATTCACCCCTCCACTTT.

The chain has TRBV7-9 and TRBJ2-1; perhaps TRBD2 as D (6 bases). The germline V and J ends were trimmed by 5 bases and 0 bases, with 14 bases remaining between them. The CDR3 runs to 16 residues. CDR1 SEHNR and CDR2 FQNEAQ come from the germline V gene (reference sequence). CDR3 bases: TGTGCCAGCAGCACTAGGAGGGGTCCCTCCTACAATGAGCAGTTCTTC. Its translation: CASSTRRGPSYNEQFF. The whole variable domain, remainder taken from reference TRBV7-9 and TRBJ2-1, is DTGVSQNPRHKITKRGQNVTFRCDPISEHNRLYWYRQTLGQGPEFLTYFQNEAQLEKSRLLSDRFSAERPKGSFSTLEIQRTEQGDSAMYLCASSTRRGPSYNEQFFGPGTRLTVL.

In its sample, this clonotype was seen once. The chain has TRBV7-4 and TRBJ2-3; 8 bases map to TRBD2. The CDR3 runs to 15 residues. The J segment lost 4 bases and the V segment lost 3 bases, leaving 6 bases of the junction unmatched. The germline CDR1 and CDR2 sequences are SGHVT and SQSDAQ. The CDR3 region is CASSFSGGGADTQYF. DNA of the CDR3: TGTGCCAGCAGCTTCAGCGGGGGAGGCGCAGATACGCAGTATTTT.

This clonotype turned up a few times. The rearrangement joins TRBV7-2 to TRBJ2-7; TRBD2 matches 9 bases. V lost 6 bases to trimming and J lost 0 bases; unmatched junction nucleotides: 6. Germline lookup yields CDR1 SGHTA and CDR2 FQGNSA. CDR3 length equals 15 residues. The CDR3 DNA is TGTGCCAGCAGTTCGGGACTAGCCCACTCCTACGAGCAGTACTTC. Its protein is CASSSGLAHSYEQYF.

Only a few counts were recorded for this clonotype. The chain is built from TRBV7-6 and TRBJ2-1; D may be TRBD2 (6 bases). The CDR3 loop spans 17 amino acids. V lost 3 bases to trimming and J lost 12 bases, with 27 bases between them. Germline V gene lookup returns CDR1 SGHVS and CDR2 FNYEAQ. In DNA, the CDR3 is TGTGCCAGCAGCTTCCCCCGCGGCGGGACCAGAAAGCACGGGCAGTTCTTC. Its translation: CASSFPRGGTRKHGQFF.

In its sample, this clonotype was seen a few times. This chain joins TRBV28 and TRBJ1-2; D might be TRBD1 (6 bases). V dropped 6 bases and J dropped 9 bases, with 20 bases sitting between them. CDR3 size: 14 residues. The V gene's germline CDR1 is MDHEN and CDR2 SYDVKM. The CDR3 sequence is CASRVTGGVLRYTF. In DNA, the CDR3 is TGTGCCAGCAGGGTGACAGGCGGCGTCTTACGCTACACCTTC.

This clonotype was seen a handful of times. The chain joins TRBV6-1 to TRBJ2-7; TRBD1 is a possible D gene (6 bases). CDR1 and CDR2 (germline): MNHNS, SASEGT. This CDR3 spans 15 amino acids. V was pared by 1 base and J by 3 bases, with 13 bases between. The CDR3 loop is CASSEGGQLDYEQYF. The CDR3, as DNA: TGTGCCAGCAGTGAAGGGGGACAATTGGACTACGAGCAGTACTTC.

The table lists this clonotype with a count of one. The chain links TRBV6-6 to TRBJ1-1, with a tentative D call TRBD1 (6 bases). Trimming shortened V by 6 bases and J by 2 bases, and 16 bases separated the two germline ends. The length of the CDR3 is 15 residues. In germline, CDR1 is MNHNY, CDR2 SVGAGI (reference sequence). The chain's CDR3 is CASRDGGFRNTEAFF. The CDR3 nucleotides are TGTGCCAGCAGGGACGGGGGCTTTAGAAACACTGAAGCTTTCTTT.

This clonotype was seen only a few times. V usage is TRBV27 and J usage is TRBJ1-2; D remains ambiguous. V lost 6 bases and J lost 11, with 22 bases in between. Germline CDR1 reads MNHEY; CDR2 reads SMNVEV (reference sequence). The CDR3 sequence is 14 residues long. The CDR3 region is CASSPEGEGLAYTF. CDR3 DNA: TGTGCCAGCAGCCCCGAAGGAGAAGGGCTGGCATACACCTTC.

The genes are TRBV27 and TRBJ2-6; D may match TRBD1 or TRBD2 (5 bases each). This CDR3 spans 15 amino acids. The V gene's germline CDR1 is MNHEY and CDR2 SMNVEV (reference sequence). Trimming left V 3 bases short and J 2 bases short, with 8 bases between. The CDR3 DNA sequence: TGTGCCAGCAGTTTGGGGGAGCCTGGGGCCAACGTCCTGACTTTC. Its protein is CASSLGEPGANVLTF.

This clonotype came up once. The chain carries TRBV5-1 and TRBJ2-1; a possible D gene is TRBD2 (6 bases). The V end lost 4 bases, the J end lost 4 bases, and 12 bases lay between the germline ends. The CDR3 totals 14 residues. From germline, CDR1 is SGHRS and CDR2 YFSETQ. In nucleotides, the CDR3 is TGCGCCAGCAGCCACGGGGGAACGTACAATGAGCAGTTCTTC. This translates into CASSHGGTYNEQFF.

The chain has TRBV7-2 and TRBJ1-1; D remains unclear. V was trimmed by 0 bases and J by 2 bases, leaving 10 bases between them. The length of the CDR3 is 15 residues. CDR1 and CDR2 (germline): SGHTA, FQGNSA. CDR3 in amino acids: CASSLASQLNTEAFF. Here the CDR3 DNA reads TGTGCCAGCAGCTTAGCGTCGCAACTAAACACTGAAGCTTTCTTT.

This clonotype was detected only a few times. The genes are TRBV10-3 and TRBJ2-3; TRBD2 matches at 13 bases. The germline gives CDR1 ENHRY, CDR2 SYGVKD. The trim removed 4 bases at V and 6 bases at J, leaving 4 bases unmatched. CDR3 length equals 15 residues. The CDR3 nucleotides read TGTGCCATCAGTGCCACTAGCGGGGGGGCCGATACGCAGTATTTT. It codes for CAISATSGGADTQYF.

Only a few counts were recorded for this clonotype. The chain links TRBV7-2 to TRBJ2-7, with 12 bases lining up with TRBD2. This CDR3 contains 14 residues. V lost 6 bases to trimming and J lost 4 bases; unmatched junction nucleotides: 4. Germline-derived CDR1 and CDR2 are SGHTA and FQGNSA. The DNA of the CDR3 is TGTGCCAGCAGACGGACTAGCGGGGCTTACGAGCAGTACTTC. Its protein is CASRRTSGAYEQYF.

The chain joins TRBV4-1 to TRBJ2-1; 13 bases agree with TRBD2. The V gene end was trimmed by 4 bases and the J gene end by 9 bases; junction bases not matched to a gene: 9. This CDR3 has 16 amino acids. The germline gives CDR1 MGHRA, CDR2 YSYEKL. The CDR3 bases are TGCGCCAGCAGCCGCCGTGGGACTAGCGGGGTTAGTGAGCAGTTCTTC. Translated: CASSRRGTSGVSEQFF.

The V gene is TRBV19, the J gene TRBJ2-3, with D possibly being TRBD1 or TRBD2 (6 bases each). Trimming shortened V by 5 bases and J by 2 bases, and 17 bases separated the two germline ends. The germline CDR1 and CDR2 sequences are LNHDA and SQIVND (reference sequence). There are 16 residues in the CDR3. DNA for the CDR3: TGTGCCAGTAGTCGTCTGGGGGGCTGGGACACAGATACGCAGTATTTT. This encodes CASSRLGGWDTDTQYF.

The chain has TRBV11-3 and TRBJ2-1; TRBD2 matches 9 bases. The J segment lost 9 bases and the V segment lost 1 base, leaving 10 bases of the junction unmatched. The CDR3 runs to 16 residues. Germline CDR1 and CDR2: SGHNT and YENEEA. The CDR3 loop reads CASSLGGGTSTPEQFF. The CDR3 DNA reads TGTGCCAGCAGCTTAGGGGGCGGGACTAGCACCCCTGAGCAGTTCTTC.

This clonotype was recorded a few times. The J gene is TRBJ1-4, the V gene TRBV15; D gene ambiguous. With 5 bases removed from V and 3 bases from J, the gap between germline ends came to 7 bases. The CDR3 has 13 amino acids. Germline lookup yields CDR1 LNHNV and CDR2 YYDKDF (reference sequence). CDR3 DNA sequence: TGTGCCACCAGCGAGATTGCTAATGAAAAACTGTTTTTT. Translating it yields CATSEIANEKLFF.

V and J are TRBV12-3 or TRBV12-4 and TRBJ1-5; D remains unclear. The CDR3 has 15 amino acids. Between the trimmed V and J ends, which lost 6 bases and 7 bases, there was a span of 19 bases. This chain's CDR3 is CASSLGQEVLQPQHF. In nucleotides, the CDR3 is TGTGCCAGCAGCCTAGGGCAGGAGGTTTTGCAGCCCCAGCATTTT.

The chain is built from TRBV2 and TRBJ2-7; D possibly corresponds to TRBD2 (5 bases). The CDR3 contains 16 residues. Germline V gene lookup returns CDR1 SNHLY and CDR2 FYNNEI. The V end was cut by 7 bases, the J end by 0 bases, with 19 bases between. CDR3 DNA: TGTGCCAGCACGATTTCGGCGGGCGTGAGCTCCTACGAGCAGTACTTC. Translating gives CASTISAGVSSYEQYF.

This clonotype came up a few times. Compared with germline, one end of the junction differs, possibly owing to a read error. The V gene is TRBV20-1, the J gene TRBJ2-7, with 9 bases identical to TRBD2. This CDR3 comprises 12 residues. Germline assignment: CDR1 DFQATT and CDR2 SNEGSKA (reference sequence). Here the CDR3 reads CSPSGNSYEQYF. CDR3 in DNA: TGCAGTCCTAGCGGGAACTCCTACGAGCAGTACTTC.

The chain recombines TRBV7-2 with TRBJ2-7, with D tentatively TRBD2 (6 bases). From germline, CDR1 is SGHTA and CDR2 FQGNSA. The CDR3 loop spans 15 amino acids. V was trimmed by 3 bases and J by 0 bases, leaving 12 bases between them. The CDR3 coding sequence is TGTGCCAGCAGCTTGGACTTCGGGAGCTCCTACGAGCAGTACTTC. Its protein is CASSLDFGSSYEQYF.

J is TRBJ2-7 and V is TRBV20-1, with 9 bases lining up with TRBD1. Germline values: CDR1 DFQATT, CDR2 SNEGSKA (reference sequence). The V segment lost 5 bases and the J segment 6 bases; nucleotides outside the gene matches: 2. The CDR3 totals 11 residues. The DNA for the CDR3 is TGCAGTGCTCGACAGGGGGGCGAGCAGTACTTC. Protein sequence: CSARQGGEQYF.

The gene calls are TRBV20-1 and TRBJ2-1, with D possibly being TRBD2 (6 bases). Looked up from germline, CDR1 is DFQATT and CDR2 is SNEGSKA (reference sequence). There are 16 residues in the CDR3. Trimming cost V 5 bases and J 3 bases, with 20 bases left between them. CDR3 sequence (DNA): TGCAGTGCTCAAGGGGTGGGCGGGATGGTCTACAATGAGCAGTTCTTC. This codes for CSAQGVGGMVYNEQFF.

This chain links TRBV12-5 with TRBJ1-5, with D possibly matching TRBD1 (5 bases). Between the trimmed V and J ends, which lost 4 bases and 0 bases, there was a span of 25 bases. The CDR3 consists of 20 residues. Germline values: CDR1 LGHNT, CDR2 FRNRAP. The CDR3 DNA follows: TGTGCTAGTGGTTCGATCTACGGGACTCTCGAGGGACGTAGCAATCAGCCCCAGCATTTT. This codes for CASGSIYGTLEGRSNQPQHF.

This clonotype has a handful of counts. The rearrangement uses TRBV12-3 or TRBV12-4 and TRBJ2-3; 10 bases line up with TRBD2. With V trimmed by 5 bases and J by 1 base, 6 bases remained unmatched. The CDR3 covers 16 residues. The CDR3 nucleotides read TGTGCCAGCAGTCCCGTTAGCGGGGGGCGCACAGATACGCAGTATTTT. As protein: CASSPVSGGRTDTQYF.

V is TRBV7-2 and J is TRBJ2-3; D gene ambiguous. This CDR3 contains 12 residues. V was clipped by 8 bases and J by 3 bases, with 9 bases between them. Germline V lookup: CDR1 SGHTA, CDR2 FQGNSA. The CDR3 sequence: CASGIGTDTQYF. The DNA of the CDR3 is TGTGCCAGCGGCATAGGGACAGATACGCAGTATTTT. Together with reference TRBV7-2 and TRBJ2-3, the CDR3 gives the full variable domain: GAGVSQSPSNKVTEKGKDVELRCDPISGHTALYWYRQSLGQGLEFLIYFQGNSAPDKSGLPSDRFSAERTGGSVSTLTIQRTQQEDSAVYLCASGIGTDTQYFGPGTRLTVL.

This clonotype was found many times. The genes are TRBV28 and TRBJ2-6, with D perhaps being TRBD1 or TRBD2 (5 bases each). Trimming left V 8 bases short and J 1 base short, with 15 bases between. The CDR3 is 16 residues long. The germline CDR1 and CDR2 sequences are MDHEN and SYDVKM. The CDR3 sequence is CASGRGRLSGANVLTF. The CDR3 DNA reads as TGTGCCAGCGGCCGGGGACGGTTATCTGGGGCCAACGTCCTGACTTTC.

This clonotype was counted a few times. V usage is TRBV7-6 and J usage is TRBJ1-4; TRBD1 might be the D (5 bases). Germline V lookup: CDR1 SGHVS, CDR2 FNYEAQ. V dropped 5 bases and J dropped 3 bases, with 16 bases sitting between them. The CDR3 spans 16 residues. In DNA form, the CDR3 reads TGTGCCAGCAGCCTTAAATCGACAGCCTCTAATGAAAAACTGTTTTTT. Amino acids: CASSLKSTASNEKLFF.

This CDR3 reads CASSLTGGWWDTGELFF. The CDR3 nucleotides are TGTGCCAGCAGTTTAACAGGGGGTTGGTGGGACACCGGGGAGCTGTTTTTT. V gene TRBV28 combines with J gene TRBJ2-2, with 8 bases fitting TRBD1. V lost 2 bases and J lost 3; bases outside the gene matches: 8. CDR1 MDHEN and CDR2 SYDVKM come from the germline V gene. The CDR3 has 17 residues.

This clonotype was seen more than once but under ten times. V and J are TRBV7-8 and TRBJ1-5; possible D gene TRBD1, 5 bases. The CDR3 has 14 residues. Germline V gene lookup returns CDR1 SGHVS and CDR2 FQNEAQ. V lost 5 bases, J lost 0 bases, and 8 bases lay in between. The CDR3 spells CASSGRDSNQPQHF. Here the CDR3 DNA reads TGTGCCAGCAGCGGCAGGGATAGCAATCAGCCCCAGCATTTT.

The chain combines TRBV15 with TRBJ2-1, with a possible D match to TRBD2 (6 bases). Germline assignment: CDR1 LNHNV and CDR2 YYDKDF (reference sequence). This CDR3 spans 17 amino acids. The V and J ends lost 5 bases and 6 bases respectively, with 23 bases between them. CDR3: CATSPLGGAVGRNEQFF. The CDR3 nucleotides read TGTGCCACCAGCCCCCTGGGGGGAGCGGTAGGCCGCAATGAGCAGTTCTTC.